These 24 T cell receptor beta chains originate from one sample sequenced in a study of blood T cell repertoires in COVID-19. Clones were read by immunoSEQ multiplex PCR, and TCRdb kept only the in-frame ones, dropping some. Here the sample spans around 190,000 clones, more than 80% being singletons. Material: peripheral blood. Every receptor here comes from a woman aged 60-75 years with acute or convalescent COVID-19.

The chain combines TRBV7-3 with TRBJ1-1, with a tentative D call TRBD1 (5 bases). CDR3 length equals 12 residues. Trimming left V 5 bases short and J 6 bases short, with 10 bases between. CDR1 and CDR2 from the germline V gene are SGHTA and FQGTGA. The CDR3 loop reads CASSRGGSEAFF. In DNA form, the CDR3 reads TGTGCCAGCAGCCGGGGGGGTTCTGAAGCTTTCTTT.

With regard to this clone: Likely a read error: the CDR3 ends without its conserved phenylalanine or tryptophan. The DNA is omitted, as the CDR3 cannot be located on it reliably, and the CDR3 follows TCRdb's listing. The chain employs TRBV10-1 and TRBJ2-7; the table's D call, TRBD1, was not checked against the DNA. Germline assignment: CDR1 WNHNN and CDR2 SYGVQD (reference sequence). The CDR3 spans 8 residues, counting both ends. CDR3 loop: CASTNQAG.

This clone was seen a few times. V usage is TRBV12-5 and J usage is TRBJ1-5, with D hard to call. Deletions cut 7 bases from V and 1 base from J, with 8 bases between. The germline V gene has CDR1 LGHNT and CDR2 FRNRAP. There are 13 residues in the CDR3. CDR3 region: CASAKESNQPQHF. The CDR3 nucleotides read TGTGCTAGTGCGAAGGAGAGCAATCAGCCCCAGCATTTT.

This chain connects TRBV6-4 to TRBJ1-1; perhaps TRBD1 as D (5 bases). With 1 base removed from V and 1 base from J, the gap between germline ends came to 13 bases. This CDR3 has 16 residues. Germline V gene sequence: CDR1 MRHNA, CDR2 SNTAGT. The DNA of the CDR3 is TGTGCCAGCAGTGACTTAAAGGGGCATGAGAACACTGAAGCTTTCTTT. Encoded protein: CASSDLKGHENTEAFF.

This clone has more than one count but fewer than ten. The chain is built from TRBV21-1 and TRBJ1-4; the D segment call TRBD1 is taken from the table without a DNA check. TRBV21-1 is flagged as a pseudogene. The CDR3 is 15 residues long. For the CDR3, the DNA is TGTGCCAGCATCCCGGGCAGGGGGCAGGTTGAAAAACTGTTTTTT. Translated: CASIPGRGQVEKLFF.

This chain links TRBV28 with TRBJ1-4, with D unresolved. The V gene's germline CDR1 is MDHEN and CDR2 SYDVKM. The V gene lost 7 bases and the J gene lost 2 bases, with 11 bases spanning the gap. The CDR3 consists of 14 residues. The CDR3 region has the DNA TGTGCCAGCACCATGAGAGGGACTAATGAAAAACTGTTTTTT. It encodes CASTMRGTNEKLFF.

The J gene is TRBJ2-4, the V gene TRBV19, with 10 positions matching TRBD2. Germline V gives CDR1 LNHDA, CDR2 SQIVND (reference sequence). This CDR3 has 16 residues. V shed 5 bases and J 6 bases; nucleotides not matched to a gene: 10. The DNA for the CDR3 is TGTGCCAGTAGTCGGATAGCGGGAGGCGGGGGAAACATTCAGTACTTC. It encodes CASSRIAGGGGNIQYF.

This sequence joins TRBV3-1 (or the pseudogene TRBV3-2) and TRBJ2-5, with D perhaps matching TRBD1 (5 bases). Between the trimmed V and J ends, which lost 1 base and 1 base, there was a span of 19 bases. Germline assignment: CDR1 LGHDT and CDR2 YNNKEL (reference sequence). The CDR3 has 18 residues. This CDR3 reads CASSQGGLGSLGQETQYF. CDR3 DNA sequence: TGTGCCAGCAGCCAAGGGGGCTTGGGGTCCCTGGGCCAAGAGACCCAGTACTTC.

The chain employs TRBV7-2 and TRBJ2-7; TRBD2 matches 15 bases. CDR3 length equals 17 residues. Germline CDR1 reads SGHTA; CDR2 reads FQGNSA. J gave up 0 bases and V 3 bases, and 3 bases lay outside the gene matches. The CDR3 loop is CASSFGLAGGNSYEQYF. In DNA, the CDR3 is TGTGCCAGCAGCTTCGGACTAGCGGGAGGGAACTCCTACGAGCAGTACTTC.

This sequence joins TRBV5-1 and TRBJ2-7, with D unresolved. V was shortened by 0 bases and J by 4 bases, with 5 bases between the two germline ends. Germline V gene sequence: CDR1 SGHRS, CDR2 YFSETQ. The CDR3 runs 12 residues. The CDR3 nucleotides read TGCGCCAGCAGCTTGGGAGAATACGAGCAGTACTTC. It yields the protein CASSLGEYEQYF.

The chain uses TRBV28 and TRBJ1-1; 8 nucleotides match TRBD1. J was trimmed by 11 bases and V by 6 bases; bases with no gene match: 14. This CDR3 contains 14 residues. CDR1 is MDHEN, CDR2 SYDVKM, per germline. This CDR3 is CASSITDRGVGAFF. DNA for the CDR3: TGTGCCAGCAGCATCACCGACAGGGGAGTAGGGGCTTTCTTT.

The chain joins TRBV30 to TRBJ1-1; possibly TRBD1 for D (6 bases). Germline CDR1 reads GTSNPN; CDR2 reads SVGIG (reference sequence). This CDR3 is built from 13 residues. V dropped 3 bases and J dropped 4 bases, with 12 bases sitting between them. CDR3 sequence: CAWRTDRITEAFF. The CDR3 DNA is TGTGCCTGGAGAACCGACAGGATCACTGAAGCTTTCTTT.

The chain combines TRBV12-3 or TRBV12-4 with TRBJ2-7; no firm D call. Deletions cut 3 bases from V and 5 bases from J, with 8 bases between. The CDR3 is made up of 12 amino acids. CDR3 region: CASSFSFDEQYF. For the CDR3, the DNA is TGTGCCAGCAGTTTTAGTTTTGACGAGCAGTACTTC.

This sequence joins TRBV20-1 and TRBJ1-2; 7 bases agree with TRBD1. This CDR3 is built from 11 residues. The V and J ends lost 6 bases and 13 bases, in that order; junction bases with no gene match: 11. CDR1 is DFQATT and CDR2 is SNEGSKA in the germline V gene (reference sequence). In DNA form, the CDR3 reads TGCAGTGCCGCGCGACAGGGAACGGGCACCTTC. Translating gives CSAARQGTGTF.

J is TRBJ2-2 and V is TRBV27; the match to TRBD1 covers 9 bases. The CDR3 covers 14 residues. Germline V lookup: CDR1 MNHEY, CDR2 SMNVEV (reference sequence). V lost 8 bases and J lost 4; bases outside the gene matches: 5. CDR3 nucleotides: TGTGCCAGCCAGACAGGGGGTGGCACCGGGGAGCTGTTTTTT. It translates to CASQTGGGTGELFF.

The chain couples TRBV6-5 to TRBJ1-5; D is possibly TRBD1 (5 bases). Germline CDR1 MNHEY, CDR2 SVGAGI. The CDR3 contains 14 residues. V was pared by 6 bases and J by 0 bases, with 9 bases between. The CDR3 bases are TGTGCCAGCAGCGCGACAGATAGCAATCAGCCCCAGCATTTT. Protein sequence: CASSATDSNQPQHF.

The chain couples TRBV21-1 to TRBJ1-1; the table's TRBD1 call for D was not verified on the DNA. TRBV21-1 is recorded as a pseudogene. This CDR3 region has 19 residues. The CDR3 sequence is CASSRTYAGPVARNTEAFF. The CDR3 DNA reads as TGTGCCAGCAGCAGGACCTATGCAGGGCCGGTAGCCCGGAACACTGAAGCTTTCTTT.

The CDR3 DNA reads as TGTGCCAGCGGATTACAGGGGAACCACGAGCAGTACTTC. It encodes CASGLQGNHEQYF. The chain employs TRBV27 and TRBJ2-7; the match to TRBD1 covers 7 bases. J gave up 5 bases and V 8 bases, and 9 bases lay outside the gene matches. The CDR3 length is 13 residues. Germline values: CDR1 MNHEY, CDR2 SMNVEV (reference sequence).

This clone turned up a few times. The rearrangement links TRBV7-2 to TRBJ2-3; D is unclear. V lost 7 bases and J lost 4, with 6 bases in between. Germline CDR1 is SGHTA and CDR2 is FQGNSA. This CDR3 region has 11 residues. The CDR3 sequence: CASTLADTQYF. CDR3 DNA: TGTGCCAGCACCCTTGCAGATACGCAGTATTTT.

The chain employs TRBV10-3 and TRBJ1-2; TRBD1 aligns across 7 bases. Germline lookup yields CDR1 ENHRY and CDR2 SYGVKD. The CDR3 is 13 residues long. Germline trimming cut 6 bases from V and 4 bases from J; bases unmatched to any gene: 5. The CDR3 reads CAISRDSFYGYTF. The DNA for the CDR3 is TGTGCCATCAGCCGGGACAGTTTCTATGGCTACACCTTC.

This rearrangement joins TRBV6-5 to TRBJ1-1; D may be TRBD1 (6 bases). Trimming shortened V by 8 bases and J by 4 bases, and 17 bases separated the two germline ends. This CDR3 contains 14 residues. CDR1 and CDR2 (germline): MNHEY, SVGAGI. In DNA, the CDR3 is TGTGCCAGCCGCGCACAGGGTGAGGGCACTGAAGCTTTCTTT. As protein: CASRAQGEGTEAFF.

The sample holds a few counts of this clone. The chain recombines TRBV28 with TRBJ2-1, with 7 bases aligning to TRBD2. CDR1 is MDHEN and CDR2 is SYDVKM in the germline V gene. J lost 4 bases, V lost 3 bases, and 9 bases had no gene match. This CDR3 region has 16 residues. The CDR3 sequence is CASSFKGGRGYNEQFF. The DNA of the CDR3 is TGTGCCAGCAGTTTCAAAGGTGGGAGGGGATACAATGAGCAGTTCTTC.

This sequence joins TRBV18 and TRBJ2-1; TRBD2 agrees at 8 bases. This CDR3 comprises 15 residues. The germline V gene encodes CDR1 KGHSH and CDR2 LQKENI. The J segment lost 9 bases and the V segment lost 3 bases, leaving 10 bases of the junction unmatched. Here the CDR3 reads CASSPLSGEGGEQFF. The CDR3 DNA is TGTGCCAGCTCACCTCTTAGCGGGGAGGGAGGTGAGCAGTTCTTC.

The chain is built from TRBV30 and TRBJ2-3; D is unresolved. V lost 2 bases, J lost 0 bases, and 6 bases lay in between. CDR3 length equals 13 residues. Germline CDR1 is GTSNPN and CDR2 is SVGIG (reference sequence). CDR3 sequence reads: CAWSLTSTDTQYF. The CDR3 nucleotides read TGTGCCTGGAGTTTAACTAGCACAGATACGCAGTATTTT.